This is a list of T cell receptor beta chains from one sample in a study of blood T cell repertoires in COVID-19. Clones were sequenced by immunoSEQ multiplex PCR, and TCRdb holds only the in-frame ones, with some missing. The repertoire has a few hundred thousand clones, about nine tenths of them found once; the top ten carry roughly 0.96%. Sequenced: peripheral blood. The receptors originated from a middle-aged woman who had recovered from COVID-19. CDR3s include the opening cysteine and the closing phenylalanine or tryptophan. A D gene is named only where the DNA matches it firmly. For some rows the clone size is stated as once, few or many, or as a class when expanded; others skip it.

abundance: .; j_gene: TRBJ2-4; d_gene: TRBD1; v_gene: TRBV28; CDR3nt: TGTGCCAGCAGAACAGGGGAAAACATTCAGTACTTC; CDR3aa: CASRTGENIQYF
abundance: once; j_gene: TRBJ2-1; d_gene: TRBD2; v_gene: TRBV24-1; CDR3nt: TGTGCCACCAGTCTTGCGGGGGGCTCTTTGAAGGATGAGCAGTTCTTC; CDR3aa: CATSLAGGSLKDEQFF
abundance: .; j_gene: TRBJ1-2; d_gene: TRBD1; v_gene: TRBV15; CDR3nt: TGTGCCACCAGACGGAGGGGGCTGCCGTCCCTTACCTATGGCTACACCTTC; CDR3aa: CATRRRGLPSLTYGYTF
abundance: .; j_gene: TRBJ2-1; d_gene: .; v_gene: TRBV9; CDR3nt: TGTGCCAGCAGCCCCAGCGGAAGCTCCTACAATGAGCAGTTCTTC; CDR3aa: CASSPSGSSYNEQFF
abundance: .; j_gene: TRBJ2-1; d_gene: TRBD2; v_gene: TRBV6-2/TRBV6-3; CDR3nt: TGTGCCAGCAGTCCCAGTAGCGGGAGAGCCCACAATGAGCAGTTCTTC; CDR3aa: CASSPSSGRAHNEQFF
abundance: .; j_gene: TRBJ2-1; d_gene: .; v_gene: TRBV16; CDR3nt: TGTGCCAGCAGCCAATCCTGGCAGGCGAATGAGCAGTTCTTC; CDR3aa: CASSQSWQANEQFF
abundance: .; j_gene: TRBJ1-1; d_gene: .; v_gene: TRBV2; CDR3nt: TGTGCCAGCTTGTCCCGGACAGCCTTGAACACTGAAGCTTTCTTT; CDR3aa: CASLSRTALNTEAFF
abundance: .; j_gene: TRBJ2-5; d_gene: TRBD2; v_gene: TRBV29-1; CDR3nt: TGCAGCGTTCAACGGGGTACTAGCGGGAGGGTCGGAGAGACCCAGTACTTC; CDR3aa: CSVQRGTSGRVGETQYF
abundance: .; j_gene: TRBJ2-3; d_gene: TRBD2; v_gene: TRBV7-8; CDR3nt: TGTGCCAGCAGCCCTCTCGCGGGAGGGCCCGGAGATACGCAGTATTTT; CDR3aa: CASSPLAGGPGDTQYF
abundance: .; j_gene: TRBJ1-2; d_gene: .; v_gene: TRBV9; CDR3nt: TGTGCCAGCAGCGTAGGGGGACACCTACTCTATGGCTACACCTTC; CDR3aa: CASSVGGHLLYGYTF
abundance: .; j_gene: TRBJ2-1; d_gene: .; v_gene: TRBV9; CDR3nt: TGTGCCAGCAGCGCCTCCAATGAGCAGTTCTTC; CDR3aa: CASSASNEQFF
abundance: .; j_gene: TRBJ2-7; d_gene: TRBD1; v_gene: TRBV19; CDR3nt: TGTGCCACTCAGGCGGGGCAGGGGGCGAACGAGCAGTACTTC; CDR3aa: CATQAGQGANEQYF
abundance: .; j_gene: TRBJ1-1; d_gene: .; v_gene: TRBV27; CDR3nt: TGTGCCAGCATCCTCCACGATGGGGGGATCTCTGAAGCTTTCTTT; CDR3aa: CASILHDGGISEAFF
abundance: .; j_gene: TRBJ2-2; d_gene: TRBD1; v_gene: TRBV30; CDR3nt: TGTGCCTGGACCCCGACAGGGACCGGGGAGCTGTTTTTT; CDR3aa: CAWTPTGTGELFF
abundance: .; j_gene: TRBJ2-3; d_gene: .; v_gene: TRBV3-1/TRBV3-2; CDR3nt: TGTGCCAGCAGCCAAGCCAGGATCGGGAGCGGCGATACGCAGTATTTT; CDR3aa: CASSQARIGSGDTQYF
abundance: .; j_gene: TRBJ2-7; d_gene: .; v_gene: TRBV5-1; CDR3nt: TGCGCCAGCAGCTTGGCCGGTCCCGGGAGTATCAACGAGCAGTACTTC; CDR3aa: CASSLAGPGSINEQYF
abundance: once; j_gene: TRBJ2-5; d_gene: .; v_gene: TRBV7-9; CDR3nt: TGTGCCAGCAGCTTAGTCGCAGCGGGCCTCCCCGGGGAGACCCAGTACTTC; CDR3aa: CASSLVAAGLPGETQYF
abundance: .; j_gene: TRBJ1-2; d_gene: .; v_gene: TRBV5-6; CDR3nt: TGTGCCAGCAGCTTGGGAAGGGGCAACTATGGCTACACCTTC; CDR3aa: CASSLGRGNYGYTF
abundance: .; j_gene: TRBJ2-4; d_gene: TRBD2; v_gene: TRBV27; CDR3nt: TGTGCCAGCAGAAGGGAGGGAGACATTCAGTACTTC; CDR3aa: CASRREGDIQYF
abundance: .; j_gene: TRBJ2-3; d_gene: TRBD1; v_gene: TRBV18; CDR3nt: TGTGCCAGCTCACCGACAGGGTTTAGTCCAGATACGCAGTATTTT; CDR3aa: CASSPTGFSPDTQYF
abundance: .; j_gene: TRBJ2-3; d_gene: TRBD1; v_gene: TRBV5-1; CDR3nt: TGCGCCAGCAGCCCCGGATCAGGGGGAGATACGCAGTATTTT; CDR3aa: CASSPGSGGDTQYF
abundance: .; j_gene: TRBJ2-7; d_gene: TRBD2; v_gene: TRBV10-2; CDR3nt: TGCGCCAGCAGTGAACCGGGACTAGCGGGGTACGAGCAGTACTTC; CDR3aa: CASSEPGLAGYEQYF
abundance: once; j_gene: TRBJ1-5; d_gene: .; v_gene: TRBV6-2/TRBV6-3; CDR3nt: TGTGCCAGCAGTCCCGACAGGAGATATAGCAATCAGCCCCAGCATTTT; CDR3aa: CASSPDRRYSNQPQHF
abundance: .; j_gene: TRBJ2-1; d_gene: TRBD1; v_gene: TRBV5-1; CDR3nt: TGCGCCAGCAGCTCTACAGGGGATGAGCAGTTCTTC; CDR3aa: CASSSTGDEQFF
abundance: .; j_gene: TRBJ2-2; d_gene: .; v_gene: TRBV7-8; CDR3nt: TGTGCCAGCAGCATAAGGACACTGAACACCGGGGAGCTGTTTTTT; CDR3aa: CASSIRTLNTGELFF
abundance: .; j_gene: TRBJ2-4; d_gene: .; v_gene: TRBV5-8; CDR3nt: TGTGCCAGCAGCTTGATTGTGGGGAGCGTGGGGGCAGGAAACATTCAGTACTTC; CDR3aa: CASSLIVGSVGAGNIQYF
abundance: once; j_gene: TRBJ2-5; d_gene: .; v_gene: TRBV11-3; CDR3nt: TGTGCCAGCAGCTTCCCCCCCGCGGGCGGCCAAGAGACCCAGTACTTC; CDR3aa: CASSFPPAGGQETQYF
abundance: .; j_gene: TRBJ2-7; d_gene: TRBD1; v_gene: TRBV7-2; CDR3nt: TGTGCCAGCAGCCAGGACAGGGGCTACGAGCAGTACTTC; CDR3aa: CASSQDRGYEQYF
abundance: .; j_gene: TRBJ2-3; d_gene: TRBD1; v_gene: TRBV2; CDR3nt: TGTGCCAGCAGTGAGGGACAGACTAGCACAGATACGCAGTATTTT; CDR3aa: CASSEGQTSTDTQYF
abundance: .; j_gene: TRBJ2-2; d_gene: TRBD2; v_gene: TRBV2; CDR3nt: TGTGCCAGCAGCGTGGGCGGGAGAGGTTCCGGGGAGCTGTTTTTT; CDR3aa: CASSVGGRGSGELFF
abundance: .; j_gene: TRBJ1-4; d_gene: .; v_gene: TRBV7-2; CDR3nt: TGTGCCAGCAGCCCCCCGACAGCCCCAACTAATGAAAAACTGTTTTTT; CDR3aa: CASSPPTAPTNEKLFF
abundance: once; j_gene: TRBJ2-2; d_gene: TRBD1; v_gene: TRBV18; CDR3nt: TGTGCCAGCTCAGAACAGGGGGCGAACACCGGGGAGCTGTTTTTT; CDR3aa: CASSEQGANTGELFF
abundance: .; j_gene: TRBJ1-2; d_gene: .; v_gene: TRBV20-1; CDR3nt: TGCAGTGCCATTAAAGTCCCGGGTTACACCTTC; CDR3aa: CSAIKVPGYTF
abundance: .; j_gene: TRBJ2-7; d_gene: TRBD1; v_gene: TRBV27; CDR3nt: TGTGCCAGCAGTTTATCCGGACAGGGGGCCTACGAGCAGTACTTC; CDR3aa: CASSLSGQGAYEQYF
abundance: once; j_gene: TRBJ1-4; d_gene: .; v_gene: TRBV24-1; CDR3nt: TGTGCCACCAGTGATCAGGACAAAAAACTGTTTTTT; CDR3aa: CATSDQDKKLFF
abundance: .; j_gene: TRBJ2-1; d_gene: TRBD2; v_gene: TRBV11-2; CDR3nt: TGTGCCAGCAGCTTAGGTGGGAGGGTTAATGAGCAGTTCTTC; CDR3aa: CASSLGGRVNEQFF
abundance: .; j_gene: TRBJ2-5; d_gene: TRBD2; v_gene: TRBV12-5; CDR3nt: TGTGCTAGTGGTCCGACCTCTAGCGGGAGTGAGACCCAGTACTTC; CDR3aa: CASGPTSSGSETQYF
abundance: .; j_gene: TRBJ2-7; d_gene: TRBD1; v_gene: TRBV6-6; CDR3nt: TGTGCCAGCAGAAACACCGGGACAGGTGTGTACGAGCAGTACTTC; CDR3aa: CASRNTGTGVYEQYF
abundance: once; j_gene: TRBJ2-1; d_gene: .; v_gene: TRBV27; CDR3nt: TGTGCCAGCAGGGGGAGCGGGCCTGAGCAGTTCTTC; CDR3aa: CASRGSGPEQFF
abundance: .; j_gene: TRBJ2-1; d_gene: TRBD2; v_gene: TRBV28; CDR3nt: TGTGCCAGCAGTTTAAATAATGGCGCTAGCGGATGGATCAATGAGCAGTTCTTC; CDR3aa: CASSLNNGASGWINEQFF
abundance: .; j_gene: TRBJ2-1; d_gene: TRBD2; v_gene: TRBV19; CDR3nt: TGTGCCAGTAGTAGGGGACTAGCGCAGAGGGGCTCCTACAATGAGCAGTTCTTC; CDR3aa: CASSRGLAQRGSYNEQFF
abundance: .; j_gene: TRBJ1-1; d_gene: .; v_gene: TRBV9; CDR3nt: TGTGCCAGCAGCCAGGTTGGCTCTGAAGCTTTCTTT; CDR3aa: CASSQVGSEAFF
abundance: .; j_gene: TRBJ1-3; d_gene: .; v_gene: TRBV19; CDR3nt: TGTGCCAGTAGTATGGAGAGTAGAAACACCATATATTTT; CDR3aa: CASSMESRNTIYF
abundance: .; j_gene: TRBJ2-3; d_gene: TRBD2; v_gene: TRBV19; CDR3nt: TGTGCCAGTAGCACCGGGACTAGCGGGTGGGATACGCAGTATTTT; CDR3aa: CASSTGTSGWDTQYF
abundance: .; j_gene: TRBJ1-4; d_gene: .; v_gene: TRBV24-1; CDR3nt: TGTGCCACCAGACAGGGTGTTTTGGAAGAAAAACTGTTTTTT; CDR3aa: CATRQGVLEEKLFF
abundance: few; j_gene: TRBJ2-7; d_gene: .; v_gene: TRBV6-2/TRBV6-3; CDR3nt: TGTGCCAGCAGTTACTCGACGGAGAAGGAGTACTTC; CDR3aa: CASSYSTEKEYF
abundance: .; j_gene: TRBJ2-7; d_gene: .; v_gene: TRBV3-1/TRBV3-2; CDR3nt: TGTGCCAGCAGCCGCCGACATGGGGGCGGGTCCTACGAGCAGTACTTC; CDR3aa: CASSRRHGGGSYEQYF